Sequencing of this T cell receptor beta chain was carried out in a study of beta chain features in type 1 diabetes. For this clone: No antigen is known for it.

cDNA synthesis used the whole RNA isolate, giving expressed TCRB sequences. This table comes from immunoSEQ multiplex PCR, and its TCRdb copy is limited to in-frame clones, with some not included. The table records hundreds of thousands of clones, about 14% of them present only once. Trimming left V 5 bases short and J 4 bases short, with 17 bases between. The CDR3 loop spans 15 amino acids. Germline V gene lookup returns CDR1 SGHTA and CDR2 FQGNSA. General study points: Within the patient group, naive, central memory and Treg TCRB repertoires appeared more similar to each other than within healthy donors. High TCR expression in some cells could lead to their over-representation in cDNA sequencing.

Only one heparinised blood draw was taken per donor, and its volume averaged roughly 0.12 L. Populations isolated by sorting all had purity greater than 95%. The sequencing input was central memory CD4+ T cells from blood. This receptor was taken from a young man in good health. J is TRBJ2-5 and V is TRBV7-2, with D perhaps being TRBD1 or TRBD2 (6 bases each). The CDR3 sequence is CASSPGDWGSETQYF. In DNA, the CDR3 is TGTGCCAGCAGCCCAGGGGACTGGGGTTCAGAGACCCAGTACTTC.